What follows are 18 T cell receptor beta chains derived from one specimen sequenced in a study of breast tumors, draining lymph nodes, adjacent tissues. TCRdb used MiXCR to reprocess the multiplex PCR reads, holding one entry per CDR3 protein. The repertoire includes about 140,000 distinct CDR3 sequences, about 30% of them detected once, and less than 2.5% sits in the top ten. Breast cancer patients provided tissue from their axillary draining lymph nodes. The source material was axillary lymph node tissue. The source of these receptors is a female donor with breast cancer. Some clones in this sample may be carry-over from other donors' samples.

With regard to this clonotype: Compared with germline, one end of the junction differs, possibly owing to a read error. The chain uses TRBV7-9 and TRBJ1-2; no reliable D call. The CDR3 sequence is 12 residues long. Germline assignment: CDR1 SEHNR and CDR2 FQNEAQ (reference sequence). The CDR3 DNA sequence: TGTGCCGGCAGTTGGGGAGTTAATGGCTACACCTTC. Protein sequence: CAGSWGVNGYTF.

Regarding this clonotype: A much larger clone differs from this one at a single base, so this may be a read error. The rearrangement links TRBV13 to TRBJ2-5; D is ambiguous. The CDR3 is 15 residues long. Germline lookup yields CDR1 PRHDT and CDR2 FYEKMQ (reference sequence). The CDR3 region is CVSSPPPPRAETQYF. CDR3 DNA: TGTGTCAGCAGTCCACCGCCTCCCCGGGCAGAGACCCAGTACTTC.

By frequency in the sample, this clonotype is medium-sized. This chain uses TRBV15 with TRBJ2-7, with 12 bases aligning to TRBD2. V lost 5 bases, J lost 4 bases, and 6 bases stayed unmatched. Germline CDR1 and CDR2: LNHNV and YYDKDF (reference sequence). The CDR3 totals 15 residues. Written as DNA, the CDR3 is TGTGCCACCAGCCGTGGACTAGCGGGGTCATACGAGCAGTACTTC. This encodes CATSRGLAGSYEQYF.

This clonotype has a count of ten or more. The rearrangement uses TRBV4-2 and TRBJ2-5; D ambiguous. This CDR3 has 15 residues. Germline V gives CDR1 LGHNA, CDR2 YNFKEQ. Trimming took off 0 bases at V and 5 bases at J, with 13 bases between the two ends. The CDR3, as DNA: TGTGCCAGCAGCCAAGAACGAGCCATCCAGGAGACCCAGTACTTC. Translated, it gives CASSQERAIQETQYF.

The rearrangement joins TRBV7-6 to TRBJ2-7; D perhaps matches TRBD2 (5 bases). Per germline, CDR1 SGHVS and CDR2 FNYEAQ. V lost 0 bases and J lost 3, with 6 bases in between. This CDR3 region has 13 residues. CDR3 sequence (DNA): TGTGCCAGCAGCTTAGCTCGGGACTACGAGCAGTACTTC. This sequence encodes CASSLARDYEQYF.

This clonotype was observed at least ten times. The chain links TRBV2 to TRBJ2-6; TRBD1 matches at 10 bases. The CDR3 spans 19 residues. Germline V gene sequence: CDR1 SNHLY, CDR2 FYNNEI. V trimming: 3 bases; J trimming: 0 bases; junction bases outside the gene matches: 8. CDR3 protein: CASSEGQGRSASGANVLTF. Here the CDR3 DNA reads TGTGCCAGCAGTGAGGGACAGGGGAGGAGCGCCTCTGGGGCCAACGTCCTGACTTTC.

This clonotype appeared many times. The chain couples TRBV20-1 to TRBJ1-3; D gene uncertain. V was trimmed by 4 bases and J by 5 bases, leaving 24 bases between them. The CDR3 length is 17 residues. Germline V gene sequence: CDR1 DFQATT, CDR2 SNEGSKA (reference sequence). The CDR3 DNA is TGCAGTGCTACAGACCGGGAAACAGCCCCTTCTAGAAACACCATATATTTT. Translation gives CSATDRETAPSRNTIYF.

This clonotype was found many times. This chain joins TRBV14 and TRBJ2-5; 8 bases are a match to TRBD1. V lost 0 bases to trimming and J lost 5 bases; unmatched junction nucleotides: 8. The germline CDR1 and CDR2 sequences are SGHDN and FVKESK. This CDR3 is built from 16 residues. The CDR3 reads CASSQEDRAIWETQYF. The CDR3 nucleotides are TGTGCCAGCAGCCAAGAGGACAGGGCTATTTGGGAGACCCAGTACTTC.

This clonotype was observed at least ten times. The chain's CDR3 is CASSERTSGERTDTQYF. The CDR3 region has the DNA TGCGCCAGCAGCGAAAGGACTAGCGGGGAACGCACAGATACGCAGTATTTT. The rearrangement uses TRBV5-1 and TRBJ2-3; 12 bases are shared with TRBD2. The CDR3 extends over 17 amino acids. CDR1 and CDR2 (germline): SGHRS, YFSETQ. With V trimmed by 4 bases and J by 1 base, 7 bases remained unmatched.

CDR3: CASSSRWGASYNEQFF. CDR3 coding DNA: TGCGCCAGCAGCTCCCGTTGGGGGGCCTCCTACAATGAGCAGTTCTTC. V gene TRBV5-1 combines with J gene TRBJ2-1; D may be TRBD1 or TRBD2 (6 bases each). Deletions cut 3 bases from V and 0 bases from J, with 13 bases between. Germline-derived CDR1 and CDR2 are SGHRS and YFSETQ. The CDR3 has 16 amino acids.

This clonotype has only a few counts. A much more abundant neighbour one base away suggests this may be a read error. This rearrangement joins TRBV20-1 to TRBJ2-1; TRBD2 aligns across 10 bases. This CDR3 is 14 amino acids long. Germline CDR1 DFQATT, CDR2 SNEGSKA (reference sequence). V lost 4 bases and J lost 9; bases outside the gene matches: 9. CDR3 sequence reads: CSAIAGGTHTEQFF. The CDR3 nucleotides are TGCAGTGCTATAGCGGGGGGTACCCACACTGAGCAGTTCTTC.

This clonotype has ten or more counts. The chain has TRBV20-1 and TRBJ1-2; 7 bases match TRBD1. Germline lookup yields CDR1 DFQATT and CDR2 SNEGSKA (reference sequence). V was clipped by 5 bases and J by 3 bases; unmatched bases: 9. CDR3 size: 14 residues. The CDR3 protein is CSAVGGRIYYGYTF. The CDR3 bases are TGCAGTGCTGTAGGGGGCAGAATCTACTATGGCTACACCTTC.

This clonotype was recorded at least ten times. The chain joins TRBV28 to TRBJ2-1; 7 positions agree with TRBD1. With V trimmed by 5 bases and J by 7 bases, 11 bases remained unmatched. The CDR3 covers 15 residues. The germline V gene encodes CDR1 MDHEN and CDR2 SYDVKM. This CDR3 reads CASSDRAKGRNEQFF. The CDR3 nucleotides read TGTGCCAGCAGTGACAGGGCCAAGGGGAGAAATGAGCAGTTCTTC.

In this sample, this clonotype turned up a few times. This chain uses TRBV4-1 with TRBJ1-2, with 8 bases fitting TRBD1. The junction had 15 bases not matched to a gene; V was cut back by 1 base and J by 5 bases. CDR3 size: 18 residues. Germline CDR1 is MGHRA and CDR2 is YSYEKL. The CDR3 region is CASSQVAYGTGLRYGYTF. The CDR3 DNA sequence: TGCGCCAGCAGCCAAGTAGCATACGGGACAGGTCTGAGGTATGGCTACACCTTC.

This chain uses TRBV7-2 with TRBJ2-5, with unresolved D. The CDR3 runs 14 residues. The germline CDR1 and CDR2 sequences are SGHTA and FQGNSA. Trimming removed 3 bases from V and 5 bases from J, with 13 bases in between. CDR3: CASSFYGPQETQYF. CDR3 in DNA: TGTGCCAGCAGCTTCTATGGGCCCCAGGAGACCCAGTACTTC.

This clonotype was detected ten times or more. The chain carries TRBV20-1 and TRBJ2-3, with a tentative D call TRBD2 (7 bases). Deletions cut 1 base from V and 6 bases from J, with 23 bases between. Germline V gene lookup returns CDR1 DFQATT and CDR2 SNEGSKA (reference sequence). The length of the CDR3 is 17 residues. The DNA for the CDR3 is TGCAGTGCTAGAGCCCTTACCCTAGGGGGGGGCCCGGATACGCAGTATTTT. This gives the protein CSARALTLGGGPDTQYF.

This clonotype has ten or more counts. The V gene is TRBV30, the J gene TRBJ2-7; 10 positions agree with TRBD1. Trimming took 3 bases from V and 0 from J; bases not matched to a gene: 5. CDR1 and CDR2 (germline): GTSNPN, SVGIG (reference sequence). This CDR3 is built from 15 residues. CDR3 loop: CAWRTGTGDSYEQYF. CDR3 in DNA: TGTGCCTGGAGGACCGGGACAGGGGACTCCTACGAGCAGTACTTC.

A remark on this clonotype: The junction departs from the called germline gene at one end, perhaps through a read error. The gene calls are TRBV7-9 and TRBJ1-1; no clear D. CDR1 SEHNR and CDR2 FQNEAQ come from the germline V gene (reference sequence). The CDR3 sequence is 13 residues long. CDR3 protein: CASSSGINTEALF. The CDR3 DNA is TGTGCCAGCAGCTCCGGGATAAACACTGAAGCTCTCTTT.